What follows are 29 T cell receptor beta chains derived from one specimen sequenced in a study of identical twins. TCRdb fed the 5' RACE reads into MiXCR, producing one record per CDR3 protein. The data contain roughly 770,000 distinct CDR3 sequences, 15% to 20% of them singletons. The sample was also linked to a second study, of T cells expressing NK-cell markers.

Sequenced sample: PBMCs. Receptors originate from a woman aged 18-29 years in good health.

CDR3 sequence: CASSYDPLNTEAFF. In DNA form, the CDR3 reads TGTGCCAGCAGTTACGATCCCCTGAACACTGAAGCTTTCTTT. The rearrangement uses TRBV6-5 and TRBJ1-1; D is unresolved. The CDR3 extends over 14 amino acids. V was pared by 2 bases and J by 0 bases, with 7 bases between. The V gene's germline CDR1 is MNHEY and CDR2 SVGAGI.

Many counts were recorded for this clonotype. The J gene is TRBJ2-7, the V gene TRBV6-1; 9 bases are a match to TRBD2. Germline trimming cut 3 bases from V and 1 base from J; bases unmatched to any gene: 4. This CDR3 comprises 15 residues. Germline CDR1 and CDR2: MNHNS and SASEGT. CDR3 sequence (DNA): TGTGCCAGCAGTGACCCTAGCGGGGATTCCTACGAGCAGTACTTC. Amino acids: CASSDPSGDSYEQYF.

This clonotype was seen ten or more times. V is TRBV5-1 and J is TRBJ2-1, with 7 bases aligning to TRBD1. This CDR3 is 12 amino acids long. V gave up 4 bases and J gave up 9 bases; unmatched junction bases: 4. The germline gives CDR1 SGHRS, CDR2 YFSETQ. The CDR3 DNA follows: TGCGCCAGCAGCGACAGGGACGGTGAGCAGTTCTTC. Its translation: CASSDRDGEQFF.

The chain has TRBV25-1 and TRBJ2-7; no clear D. The CDR3 runs to 13 residues. The V and J ends lost 1 base and 9 bases respectively, with 13 bases between them. Looked up from germline, CDR1 is MGHDK and CDR2 is SYGVNS. The CDR3: CASSEWGASGQYF. The CDR3 DNA reads as TGTGCCAGCAGTGAATGGGGTGCCTCGGGGCAGTACTTC.

This clonotype was observed many times. J is TRBJ2-1 and V is TRBV4-3; 7 bases are shared with TRBD2. Germline V gene sequence: CDR1 LGHNA, CDR2 YSLEER. V shed 0 bases, J shed 4 bases, and the junction held 6 bases outside the gene matches. This CDR3 comprises 16 residues. The CDR3 protein is CASSQERLARYNEQFF. CDR3 nucleotide sequence: TGCGCCAGCAGCCAAGAACGACTAGCTCGGTACAATGAGCAGTTCTTC.

This clonotype was detected only a few times. CDR3 DNA sequence: TGTGCCAGCATAAAGGACACCGGGGAGCTGTTTTTT. It specifies CASIKDTGELFF. This chain uses TRBV12-3 or TRBV12-4 with TRBJ2-2, with no clear D. The germline V and J ends were trimmed by 7 bases and 3 bases, with 6 bases remaining between them. The CDR3 has 12 amino acids.

This clonotype was seen more than once but under ten times. The chain recombines TRBV2 with TRBJ1-1, with no clear D. This CDR3 has 12 residues. Trimming took 7 bases from V and 0 from J, leaving 6 bases between them. Germline-derived CDR1 and CDR2 are SNHLY and FYNNEI. The CDR3 spells CASTDVNTEAFF. In DNA, the CDR3 is TGTGCCAGCACAGACGTGAACACTGAAGCTTTCTTT.

The CDR3 DNA is TGTGCCAGCAGTGCCGGGACAGGCGAGTACTTC. Encoded protein: CASSAGTGEYF. This chain links TRBV12-3 or TRBV12-4 with TRBJ2-4; 8 nucleotides match TRBD1. This CDR3 contains 11 residues. V dropped 5 bases and J dropped 14; count of bases not matched to a gene: 5.

A few counts support this clonotype. This chain joins TRBV5-1 and TRBJ2-5; possibly TRBD1 or TRBD2 for D (5 bases each). The CDR3 runs to 15 residues. Germline V gives CDR1 SGHRS, CDR2 YFSETQ. The V end was cut by 4 bases, the J end by 5 bases, with 18 bases between. CDR3 in amino acids: CASSPQAGSRETQYF. In DNA, the CDR3 is TGCGCCAGCAGCCCCCAGGCAGGGAGCAGGGAGACCCAGTACTTC.

This clonotype came up many times. The V call is TRBV12-3 or TRBV12-4, the J call TRBJ1-2, with 8 bases that match TRBD1. The CDR3 contains 14 residues. V gave up 3 bases and J gave up 8 bases; unmatched junction bases: 8. CDR3 residues: CASSFSDTGGGYTF. CDR3 coding DNA: TGTGCCAGCAGTTTTTCCGATACAGGGGGGGGCTACACCTTC.

This clonotype was detected only a few times. This chain connects TRBV5-5 to TRBJ1-2, with a possible D match to TRBD1 (5 bases). CDR1 and CDR2 from the germline V gene are SGHKS and YYEKEE (reference sequence). Trimming took 3 bases from V and 8 from J, leaving 11 bases between them. This CDR3 region has 12 residues. The CDR3: CASSWDGKGYTF. The CDR3 DNA reads as TGTGCCAGCAGCTGGGACGGGAAGGGCTACACCTTC.

J is TRBJ2-7 and V is TRBV6-1; D call uncertain. The CDR3 loop spans 13 amino acids. Trimming stripped 8 bases from V and 3 bases from J, with 14 bases between. CDR1 and CDR2 (germline): MNHNS, SASEGT. The CDR3 reads CASGESGRYEQYF. The CDR3, as DNA: TGTGCCAGCGGAGAATCAGGCCGCTACGAGCAGTACTTC.

The chain carries TRBV5-1 and TRBJ1-1; TRBD1 matches 10 bases. The J segment lost 5 bases and the V segment lost 3 bases, leaving 10 bases of the junction unmatched. The CDR3 sequence is 16 residues long. CDR1 is SGHRS, CDR2 YFSETQ, per germline. CDR3 DNA sequence: TGCGCCAGCAGCTACCGGGACAGGGGAGGAGAAACTGAAGCTTTCTTT. Its protein product is CASSYRDRGGETEAFF.

This clonotype was picked up a small number of times. V gene TRBV7-2 combines with J gene TRBJ2-3; tentatively, D is TRBD1 or TRBD2 (5 bases each). V was clipped by 1 base and J by 4 bases, with 12 bases between them. The CDR3 length is 15 residues. Germline lookup yields CDR1 SGHTA and CDR2 FQGNSA. CDR3 nucleotide sequence: TGTGCCAGCAGCTTAGTCGGGTCGGGACCAGATACGCAGTATTTT. Amino acids: CASSLVGSGPDTQYF.

There are a few counts of this clonotype. CDR3 sequence reads: CASSPEERNEKLFF. For the CDR3, the DNA is TGTGCCAGCAGTCCCGAGGAAAGGAATGAAAAACTGTTTTTT. This chain joins TRBV7-6 and TRBJ1-4; no reliable D call. The germline CDR1 and CDR2 sequences are SGHVS and FNYEAQ. CDR3 length: 14 amino acids. With 6 bases removed from V and 5 bases from J, the gap between germline ends came to 13 bases.

This clonotype appeared many times. V usage is TRBV12-3 or TRBV12-4 and J usage is TRBJ2-7; the D gene is possibly TRBD1 (6 bases). The CDR3 runs to 12 residues. Trimming shortened V by 6 bases and J by 5 bases, and 11 bases separated the two germline ends. CDR3 region: CASSLGHHEQYF. CDR3 sequence (DNA): TGTGCCAGCAGCCTGGGACACCACGAGCAGTACTTC.

In nucleotides, the CDR3 is TGTGCCAGCAGTCGACGACTAGCGGGAAGGAATTATGAGCAGTTCTTC. Its protein is CASSRRLAGRNYEQFF. This chain joins TRBV12-3 or TRBV12-4 and TRBJ2-1; 11 nucleotides line up with TRBD2. There are 16 residues in the CDR3. V trimming: 5 bases; J trimming: 8 bases; junction bases outside the gene matches: 11.

This clonotype was picked up a small number of times. The chain is built from TRBV5-1 and TRBJ1-6; D not resolved. The V end lost 0 bases, the J end lost 8 bases, and 12 bases lay between the germline ends. Per germline, CDR1 SGHRS and CDR2 YFSETQ. This CDR3 is built from 15 residues. CDR3 sequence: CASSLVGLFDSPLHF. The CDR3 DNA follows: TGCGCCAGCAGCTTGGTTGGGCTGTTCGATTCACCCCTCCACTTT. Using reference TRBV5-1 and TRBJ1-6 for the parts outside the CDR3, the full variable domain is KAGVTQTPRYLIKTRGQQVTLSCSPISGHRSVSWYQQTPGQGLQFLFEYFSETQRNKGNFPGRFSGRQFSNSRSEMNVSTLELGDSALYLCASSLVGLFDSPLHFGNGTRLTVT.

In its sample, this clonotype was seen many times. The CDR3 DNA follows: TGTGCCACCTCCTCCGGGACGAACACCGGGGAGCTGTTTTTT. This gives the protein CATSSGTNTGELFF. The rearrangement links TRBV12-3 or TRBV12-4 to TRBJ2-2; D possibly corresponds to TRBD2 (5 bases). Trimming pared 10 bases from V and 0 bases from J, leaving 12 bases between. The CDR3 runs 14 residues.

This clonotype was picked up a small number of times. The chain recombines TRBV5-1 with TRBJ1-2; D gene unclear. From germline, CDR1 is SGHRS and CDR2 YFSETQ. Trimming cost V 8 bases and J 2 bases, with 19 bases left between them. The CDR3 contains 15 residues. The CDR3, as DNA: TGCGCCAGTGCCGTCAATGGGAAGTCGAACTATGGCTACACCTTC. Amino acid sequence: CASAVNGKSNYGYTF.

This clonotype has only a few counts. V and J are TRBV9 and TRBJ2-1; a weak D match, TRBD1 (5 bases). Germline CDR1 SGDLS, CDR2 YYNGEE. The V and J ends lost 4 bases and 5 bases respectively, with 13 bases between them. This CDR3 region has 14 residues. CDR3 protein: CASSPQGPHNEQFF. The DNA of the CDR3 is TGTGCCAGCAGCCCCCAGGGCCCACACAATGAGCAGTTCTTC.

The chain uses TRBV10-2 and TRBJ2-3, with 8 bases that match TRBD2. Germline-derived CDR1 and CDR2 are WSHSY and SAAADI. V lost 1 base and J lost 3; bases outside the gene matches: 9. The CDR3 sequence is 17 residues long. The CDR3: CASSEWGGAGDTDTQYF. CDR3 nucleotides: TGCGCCAGCAGTGAGTGGGGGGGAGCGGGGGATACAGATACGCAGTATTTT.

This clonotype was counted between two and nine times. The chain carries TRBV12-3 or TRBV12-4 and TRBJ2-7; perhaps TRBD1 as D (6 bases). This CDR3 is 14 amino acids long. V lost 7 bases to trimming and J lost 5 bases, with 18 bases between them. The CDR3 region has the DNA TGTGCCAGCACCATAGGGGGAAAGGGTAACGAGCAGTACTTC. Its translation is CASTIGGKGNEQYF.

This clonotype occurred a few times. The chain uses TRBV12-3 or TRBV12-4 and TRBJ1-1; no reliable D call. This CDR3 comprises 14 residues. Trimming cost V 1 base and J 6 bases, with 12 bases left between them. CDR3 residues: CASSLGGVRAEAFF. The DNA for the CDR3 is TGTGCCAGCAGTTTAGGCGGGGTTCGGGCTGAAGCTTTCTTT.

V is TRBV12-3 or TRBV12-4 and J is TRBJ2-1; TRBD2 matches 7 bases. There are 16 residues in the CDR3. With V trimmed by 5 bases and J by 3 bases, 10 bases remained unmatched. DNA of the CDR3: TGTGCCAGCAGTCCCTTAACTAGCGTAGACTACAATGAGCAGTTCTTC. It codes for CASSPLTSVDYNEQFF.

The genes are TRBV20-1 and TRBJ1-1; D remains ambiguous. Trimming cost V 2 bases and J 0 bases, with 7 bases left between them. Per the germline V gene, CDR1 is DFQATT and CDR2 is SNEGSKA (reference sequence). The CDR3 covers 13 residues. Here the CDR3 DNA reads TGCAGTGCTAGAAACATCATGAACACTGAAGCTTTCTTT. Its protein is CSARNIMNTEAFF.

The rearrangement links TRBV2 to TRBJ2-7; D not certain. Germline values: CDR1 SNHLY, CDR2 FYNNEI. CDR3 length: 13 residues. V was clipped by 1 base and J by 3 bases, with 7 bases between them. The CDR3 is CASSEGWGYEQYF. For the CDR3, the DNA is TGTGCCAGCAGTGAAGGTTGGGGCTACGAGCAGTACTTC.

This rearrangement joins TRBV7-8 to TRBJ2-7; the match to TRBD1 covers 7 bases. Germline trimming cut 5 bases from V and 4 bases from J; bases unmatched to any gene: 11. In germline, CDR1 is SGHVS, CDR2 FQNEAQ. CDR3 length: 15 amino acids. The CDR3 sequence is CASSGIDRVGYEQYF. DNA of the CDR3: TGTGCCAGCAGCGGGATCGACAGGGTGGGGTACGAGCAGTACTTC.

This clonotype was observed a few times. V is TRBV5-1 and J is TRBJ1-5, with TRBD1 as a possible D gene (6 bases). Germline assignment: CDR1 SGHRS and CDR2 YFSETQ. The V and J ends lost 5 bases and 5 bases respectively, with 11 bases between them. The CDR3 is 13 residues long. The CDR3 coding sequence is TGCGCCAGCAGGGTGGACAGAGATCAGCCCCAGCATTTT. Protein: CASRVDRDQPQHF. The whole variable domain, remainder taken from reference TRBV5-1 and TRBJ1-5, is KAGVTQTPRYLIKTRGQQVTLSCSPISGHRSVSWYQQTPGQGLQFLFEYFSETQRNKGNFPGRFSGRQFSNSRSEMNVSTLELGDSALYLCASRVDRDQPQHFGDGTRLSIL.